The 32 T cell receptor beta chains below were found in one sample sequenced in a study of blood T cell repertoires in COVID-19. Data came from immunoSEQ multiplex PCR; TCRdb stores just in-frame clones and leaves some out. This table holds some 370,000 clones, roughly 89% found once. What was sequenced was peripheral blood. The receptors come from a young man with active or convalescent COVID-19.

The chain joins TRBV4-2 to TRBJ1-4; D not resolved. The CDR3 is made up of 16 amino acids. Germline V gene data show CDR1 as LGHNA and CDR2 as YNFKEQ. The germline V and J ends were trimmed by 4 bases and 8 bases, with 20 bases remaining between them. The CDR3 DNA is TGTGCCAGCAGCCTACTAAGAGAGGTTGGATCGGAAAAACTGTTTTTT. Translated, it gives CASSLLREVGSEKLFF.

J is TRBJ1-6 and V is TRBV19; D call uncertain. Germline lookup yields CDR1 LNHDA and CDR2 SQIVND (reference sequence). The CDR3 has 13 residues. V lost 5 bases to trimming and J lost 8 bases, with 10 bases between them. CDR3 residues: CASSPRVDSPLHF. Written as DNA, the CDR3 is TGTGCCAGTAGTCCCCGTGTAGATTCACCCCTCCACTTT.

V is TRBV19 and J is TRBJ1-2; D is possibly TRBD1 (5 bases). Germline assignment: CDR1 LNHDA and CDR2 SQIVND (reference sequence). CDR3 size: 15 residues. Trimming shortened V by 6 bases and J by 7 bases, and 21 bases separated the two germline ends. CDR3 sequence (DNA): TGTGCCAGTAGATATCTGCCCGCGCCTCAGGGTGGCTACACCTTC. Amino acids: CASRYLPAPQGGYTF.

This clone has just a few counts. This chain uses TRBV2 with TRBJ1-5; D not certain. V lost 6 bases and J 5 bases, leaving 14 bases between the germline ends. This CDR3 spans 14 amino acids. The V gene's germline CDR1 is SNHLY and CDR2 FYNNEI. The CDR3 sequence: CASRSLGLDQPQHF. DNA for the CDR3: TGTGCCAGCAGGTCCTTGGGCTTGGATCAGCCCCAGCATTTT.

The CDR3 nucleotides read TGTGCCAGCAGTTGGGATAGCGGGATTATCGACTACGAGCAGTACTTC. Protein product: CASSWDSGIIDYEQYF. The V and J genes are TRBV6-6 and TRBJ2-7; TRBD2 matches at 8 bases. Germline CDR1 and CDR2: MNHNY and SVGAGI (reference sequence). V shed 4 bases, J shed 3 bases, and the junction held 11 bases outside the gene matches. This CDR3 has 16 residues.

In its sample, this clone was seen a few times. This sequence joins TRBV5-1 and TRBJ1-4; TRBD1 agrees at 7 bases. This CDR3 has 17 residues. The V gene's germline CDR1 is SGHRS and CDR2 YFSETQ. V was pared by 4 bases and J by 0 bases, with 9 bases of the junction left unmatched. The CDR3 nucleotides read TGCGCCAGCAGCGCCCGTCGGACAGGTGCAACTAATGAAAAACTGTTTTTT. It encodes CASSARRTGATNEKLFF.

The chain uses TRBV2 and TRBJ1-1; a possible D gene is TRBD1 (6 bases). The CDR3 consists of 14 residues. V shed 3 bases and J shed 1 base, with 9 bases lying between them. Germline V CDR1 and CDR2: SNHLY, FYNNEI. CDR3 DNA: TGTGCCAGCAGTGAGGACAGTTCGAACACTGAAGCTTTCTTT. It specifies CASSEDSSNTEAFF.

The chain carries TRBV7-2 and TRBJ1-5; D is ambiguous. This CDR3 contains 15 residues. Per germline, CDR1 SGHTA and CDR2 FQGNSA. V was clipped by 1 base and J by 2 bases, with 9 bases between them. The CDR3 is CASSLGPGGNQPQHF. DNA of the CDR3: TGTGCCAGCAGCTTAGGTCCCGGGGGCAATCAGCCCCAGCATTTT.

The V call is TRBV9, the J call TRBJ1-4; no clear D. V shed 0 bases and J shed 7 bases, with 13 bases lying between them. The CDR3 has 15 residues. Germline CDR1 and CDR2: SGDLS and YYNGEE. The CDR3 sequence is CASSVGRKFGEKLFF. The CDR3 DNA follows: TGTGCCAGCAGCGTAGGGCGGAAATTCGGTGAAAAACTGTTTTTT. Full variable domain (outside the CDR3, taken from reference TRBV9 and TRBJ1-4): DSGVTQTPKHLITATGQRVTLRCSPRSGDLSVYWYQQSLDQGLQFLIQYYNGEERAKGNILERFSAQQFPDLHSELNLSSLELGDSALYFCASSVGRKFGEKLFFGSGTQLSVL.

V and J are TRBV9 and TRBJ1-6, with D maybe TRBD1 (5 bases). V was trimmed by 4 bases and J by 8 bases, leaving 16 bases between them. The CDR3 totals 15 residues. Germline V gene sequence: CDR1 SGDLS, CDR2 YYNGEE. CDR3 residues: CASSPQEGLDSPLHF. The CDR3 DNA reads TGTGCCAGCAGCCCCCAGGAGGGGTTGGATTCACCCCTCCACTTT.

This clone was found once. The chain carries TRBV14 and TRBJ1-2; D is undetermined. The germline V gene encodes CDR1 SGHDN and CDR2 FVKESK. This CDR3 has 12 residues. Trimming took off 2 bases at V and 5 bases at J, with 6 bases between the two ends. The CDR3 coding sequence is TGTGCCAGCAGCCAAAATATGTATGGCTACACCTTC. Translating gives CASSQNMYGYTF.

The chain carries TRBV7-9 and TRBJ1-5; no definite D call. The V gene's germline CDR1 is SEHNR and CDR2 FQNEAQ (reference sequence). The CDR3 loop spans 13 amino acids. V dropped 7 bases and J dropped 0 bases, with 7 bases sitting between them. The CDR3 here is CASTTSSNQPQHF. The CDR3 region has the DNA TGTGCCAGCACCACTTCTAGCAATCAGCCCCAGCATTTT. The whole variable domain, filled in from reference TRBV7-9 and TRBJ1-5, reads DTGVSQNPRHKITKRGQNVTFRCDPISEHNRLYWYRQTLGQGPEFLTYFQNEAQLEKSRLLSDRFSAERPKGSFSTLEIQRTEQGDSAMYLCASTTSSNQPQHFGDGTRLSIL.

The chain carries TRBV3-1 (or the pseudogene TRBV3-2) and TRBJ1-2; 8 nucleotides match TRBD1. The CDR3 totals 15 residues. Per germline, CDR1 LGHDT and CDR2 YNNKEL (reference sequence). The V and J ends lost 1 base and 8 bases, in that order; junction bases with no gene match: 9. The CDR3 spells CASSQGWQGAFGYTF. The CDR3 region has the DNA TGTGCCAGCAGCCAAGGCTGGCAGGGGGCCTTCGGCTACACCTTC.

V usage is TRBV7-9 and J usage is TRBJ1-2; D remains unclear. The CDR3 length is 15 residues. Germline loops: CDR1 SEHNR, CDR2 FQNEAQ (reference sequence). Trimming shortened V by 1 base and J by 3 bases, and 12 bases separated the two germline ends. The CDR3 DNA reads TGTGCCAGCAGCTTAGGTGAGGGAGGAGACTATGGCTACACCTTC. It specifies CASSLGEGGDYGYTF. The full variable domain, in which reference TRBV7-9 and TRBJ1-2 provide the parts outside the CDR3, is DTGVSQNPRHKITKRGQNVTFRCDPISEHNRLYWYRQTLGQGPEFLTYFQNEAQLEKSRLLSDRFSAERPKGSFSTLEIQRTEQGDSAMYLCASSLGEGGDYGYTFGSGTRLTVV.

The CDR3: CASRGQGPHSPLHF. The DNA of the CDR3 is TGTGCCAGCAGGGGACAGGGGCCCCATTCACCCCTCCACTTT. The V gene is TRBV25-1, the J gene TRBJ1-6; 10 positions match TRBD1. V lost 6 bases, J lost 8 bases, and 4 bases stayed unmatched. The germline CDR1 and CDR2 sequences are MGHDK and SYGVNS. This CDR3 has 14 amino acids.

In its sample, this clone was seen once. As DNA, the CDR3 is TGCGCCAGCAGGGACAGGGATCAAATTTCACCCCTCCACTTT. Its translation is CASRDRDQISPLHF. The V gene is TRBV4-1, the J gene TRBJ1-6, with 8 bases matching TRBD1. J was trimmed by 9 bases and V by 6 bases; bases with no gene match: 7. From germline, CDR1 is MGHRA and CDR2 YSYEKL. This CDR3 has 14 residues.

The chain links TRBV27 to TRBJ2-7; D possibly corresponds to TRBD2 (6 bases). V was pared by 6 bases and J by 1 base, with 16 bases between. This CDR3 contains 15 residues. The germline CDR1 and CDR2 sequences are MNHEY and SMNVEV (reference sequence). In nucleotides, the CDR3 is TGTGCCAGCAGCTACAACGACGGGAGATCCTACGAGCAGTACTTC. Translation: CASSYNDGRSYEQYF.

The genes are TRBV6-5 and TRBJ1-5, with TRBD1 as a possible D gene (6 bases). Germline lookup yields CDR1 MNHEY and CDR2 SVGAGI. The CDR3 has 15 amino acids. Trimming cost V 7 bases and J 1 base, with 14 bases left between them. CDR3 sequence reads: CASTRDRMSNQPQHF. The CDR3 DNA reads as TGTGCCAGCACTCGCGACAGGATGAGCAATCAGCCCCAGCATTTT.

Details on this clone: At the DNA level, this CDR3 is encoded by other sequences in the same sample as well. The chain recombines TRBV19 with TRBJ2-7; D is unclear. Looked up from germline, CDR1 is LNHDA and CDR2 is SQIVND (reference sequence). The V and J ends lost 1 base and 1 base respectively, with 5 bases between them. CDR3 length equals 13 residues. Here the CDR3 reads CASSIALSYEQYF. CDR3 DNA: TGTGCCAGTAGTATAGCTCTATCCTACGAGCAGTACTTC.

V usage is TRBV7-2 and J usage is TRBJ1-6; tentatively, D is TRBD1 (6 bases). V lost 1 base and J 5 bases, leaving 12 bases between the germline ends. Germline V gives CDR1 SGHTA, CDR2 FQGNSA. The CDR3 spans 16 residues. This CDR3 is CASSLVDRMNNSPLHF. The CDR3 coding sequence is TGTGCCAGCAGCTTAGTCGACAGGATGAATAATTCACCCCTCCACTTT.

The chain couples TRBV4-1 to TRBJ1-2; 10 nucleotides line up with TRBD1. The ends lost 3 bases at V and 7 bases at J; junction bases unmatched: 5. This CDR3 region has 14 residues. The germline CDR1 and CDR2 sequences are MGHRA and YSYEKL. DNA for the CDR3: TGCGCCAGCAGCCAGACAGGGGGCAGAGGTGGCTACACCTTC. This encodes CASSQTGGRGGYTF.

The rearrangement uses TRBV15 and TRBJ2-7; D perhaps matches TRBD2 (5 bases). The CDR3 runs 14 residues. CDR1 and CDR2 (germline): LNHNV, YYDKDF (reference sequence). Trimming pared 0 bases from V and 0 bases from J, leaving 6 bases between. CDR3 residues: CATSRDGSSYEQYF. The CDR3 bases are TGTGCCACCAGCAGAGATGGGAGCTCCTACGAGCAGTACTTC.

This chain uses TRBV4-1 with TRBJ2-7; D is unresolved. The V end lost 0 bases, the J end lost 4 bases, and 16 bases lay between the germline ends. The CDR3 runs 16 residues. Germline V gene lookup returns CDR1 MGHRA and CDR2 YSYEKL. The CDR3 loop reads CASSQESWQPLYEQYF. The DNA for the CDR3 is TGCGCCAGCAGCCAAGAGTCCTGGCAGCCACTATACGAGCAGTACTTC.

The rearrangement uses TRBV7-5 and TRBJ2-5; the D call of TRBD2 is as the table states it, not checked on the DNA. TRBV7-5 is flagged as a pseudogene. The CDR3 loop spans 15 amino acids. CDR3 protein: CARSTGLAGRETQYF. The CDR3 nucleotides are TGTGCCAGAAGCACGGGACTAGCGGGGAGGGAGACCCAGTACTTC.

This clone was found a few times. The V call is TRBV15, the J call TRBJ1-6, with a weak D call TRBD1 (5 bases). Germline V CDR1 and CDR2: LNHNV, YYDKDF (reference sequence). The CDR3 loop spans 13 amino acids. V gave up 0 bases and J gave up 14 bases, with 11 bases separating them. CDR3 DNA: TGTGCCACCAGCAGAGATGGGGGGATATCCCTCCACTTT. Its protein product is CATSRDGGISLHF.

J is TRBJ2-7 and V is TRBV7-2, with 10 bases fitting TRBD2. Germline CDR1 SGHTA, CDR2 FQGNSA. The CDR3 is made up of 15 amino acids. Losses at the gene ends were 4 bases for V and 9 bases for J; bases not matched to a gene: 12. The CDR3 region has the DNA TGTGCCAGCAGCTATCTAGCGGGGGCCCTTGTGGGGCAGTACTTC. Translating it yields CASSYLAGALVGQYF. The full variable domain, rest sourced from reference TRBV7-2 and TRBJ2-7, is GAGVSQSPSNKVTEKGKDVELRCDPISGHTALYWYRQSLGQGLEFLIYFQGNSAPDKSGLPSDRFSAERTGGSVSTLTIQRTQQEDSAVYLCASSYLAGALVGQYFGPGTRLTVT.

The chain is built from TRBV18 and TRBJ2-5, with a tentative D call TRBD2 (7 bases). The germline V gene has CDR1 KGHSH and CDR2 LQKENI. The CDR3 has 13 amino acids. The V end lost 4 bases, the J end lost 4 bases, and 10 bases lay between the germline ends. CDR3 sequence (DNA): TGTGCCAGCTCACGGGGGGGCCGAGAGACCCAGTACTTC. Residues: CASSRGGRETQYF.

V usage is TRBV6-2 or TRBV6-3 and J usage is TRBJ2-7, with a possible D match to TRBD1 (6 bases). The CDR3 is 16 residues long. Germline CDR1 and CDR2: MNHEY and SVGEGT. Deletions cut 2 bases from V and 2 bases from J, with 16 bases between. CDR3 DNA: TGTGCCAGCAGTTACCCAACAGGGCTTACCGCCTACGAGCAGTACTTC. Translation: CASSYPTGLTAYEQYF.

The rearrangement joins TRBV28 to TRBJ2-1, with TRBD1 matching 7 bases. The CDR3 has 16 residues. Germline CDR1 and CDR2: MDHEN and SYDVKM. The V gene end was trimmed by 6 bases and the J gene end by 4 bases; junction bases not matched to a gene: 12. The CDR3 region is CASSRKTGRLYNEQFF. The CDR3 DNA is TGTGCCAGCAGCCGGAAGACAGGGAGACTATACAATGAGCAGTTCTTC.

This chain joins TRBV19 and TRBJ2-7; 9 bases are a match to TRBD1. The junction had 9 bases not matched to a gene; V was cut back by 7 bases and J by 5 bases. The length of the CDR3 is 14 residues. Germline values: CDR1 LNHDA, CDR2 SQIVND (reference sequence). CDR3 in amino acids: CASTPGQGFNEQYF. The DNA for the CDR3 is TGTGCCAGTACCCCGGGACAGGGTTTCAACGAGCAGTACTTC.

The chain is built from TRBV11-2 and TRBJ2-1; D is ambiguous. This CDR3 contains 14 residues. Germline CDR1 is SGHAT and CDR2 is FQNNGV. The V gene lost 0 bases and the J gene lost 8 bases, with 11 bases spanning the gap. CDR3 nucleotides: TGTGCCAGCAGCTTAGATGGCCCCTTGGATGAGCAGTTCTTC. Translating gives CASSLDGPLDEQFF. The full variable domain, its missing parts supplied by reference TRBV11-2 and TRBJ2-1, is EAGVAQSPRYKIIEKRQSVAFWCNPISGHATLYWYQQILGQGPKLLIQFQNNGVVDDSQLPKDRFSAERLKGVDSTLKIQPAKLEDSAVYLCASSLDGPLDEQFFGPGTRLTVL.

Concerning this clone itself: This sample includes further DNA sequences coding for the same CDR3. This rearrangement joins TRBV15 to TRBJ1-4, with a tentative D call TRBD1 (5 bases). The CDR3 runs to 13 residues. The germline V gene encodes CDR1 LNHNV and CDR2 YYDKDF (reference sequence). Trimming left V 0 bases short and J 7 bases short, with 6 bases between. The DNA for the CDR3 is TGTGCCACCAGCAGAGACGGGGGTGAAAAACTGTTTTTT. This encodes CATSRDGGEKLFF.